This T cell receptor beta chain emerged from a study of OX40 agonist ivuxolimab in advanced cancers. General study findings and limits: Among the lowest peripheral clonal expansion occurred in 0.1-3.0 mg/kg partial responders.

Looked up from germline, CDR1 is MGHDK and CDR2 is SYGVNS. Trimming removed 3 bases at V and 7 bases at J, with 16 bases between. The CDR3 contains 15 residues. Here immunoSEQ multiplex PCR was the method, and the copy in TCRdb shows in-frame clones only, minus some. The sample carries 30,000 or so clones, around 76% recorded once. Concerning this clone: The antigen remains undetermined.

The V and J genes are TRBV25-1 and TRBJ2-1; no clear D. The TCR was taken from an adult with an advanced solid tumor such as melanoma, head and neck, liver or kidney cancer. The specimen comprised CD4+ or CD8+ T cells sorted from blood, sampled in a trial of the OX40 agonist ivuxolimab. CDR3 amino acids: CASSESARGDNEQFF. In DNA, the CDR3 is TGTGCCAGCAGTGAGTCGGCTAGAGGTGATAATGAGCAGTTCTTC.